This T cell receptor beta chain was found in a study of PD-1 blockade in classical Hodgkin lymphoma. Turning to this clone: Its antigen remains unknown. The CDR3 carries no conserved terminal phenylalanine or tryptophan, so it likely arises from a read error. It is unclear where the CDR3 begins or ends on the DNA, so no DNA is shown, and the CDR3 is as TCRdb lists it.

Time point denoted: cycle 4 day 1 (C4D1), after around six weeks of nivolumab. No patient escaped relapse after autologous stem cell transplantation, and brentuximab vedotin exposure varied. Patients showed best responses of complete response, partial response or progressive disease. Germline CDR1 is MNHNS and CDR2 is SASEGT. The CDR3 extends over 12 residues, inclusive of both ends. Study conclusions and caveats: Baseline TCR diversity was reportedly lower in newly diagnosed patients than in healthy donors. It was reported as lower still in relapsed/refractory patients. Partial responders and progressors had significantly lower baseline TCR diversity. Excluded were patients who started nivolumab under 1 year after ASCT, a group that had lower diversity.

The method was immunoSEQ multiplex PCR; TCRdb's version includes in-frame clones alone and lacks a portion of them. Altogether about 90,000 clones are present, around 80% being singletons, with the ten largest covering over 15%. Sequencing used peripheral blood mononuclear cells (PBMCs), obtained before the fourth cycle of nivolumab. The V and J genes are TRBV6-1 and TRBJ1-4; the table's D call, TRBD1, has no DNA check behind it. The TCR comes from a human donor with classical Hodgkin lymphoma. This CDR3 is CASSGQGTGLDL.